A single sample gave rise to the 22 T cell receptor beta chains below, sequenced in a study of cytomegalovirus exposure and HLA in healthy donors. Libraries were prepared by immunoSEQ multiplex PCR; TCRdb keeps only in-frame clonotypes and omits some of them. The repertoire holds approximately 70,000 clones, with 94% as singletons. The source material was PBMCs. These TCRs come from a woman younger than 30 in good health and CMV-seropositive.

The V call is TRBV6-5, the J call TRBJ2-1; D gene uncertain. The germline V and J ends were trimmed by 5 bases and 2 bases, with 4 bases remaining between them. The CDR3 sequence is 12 residues long. From germline, CDR1 is MNHEY and CDR2 SVGAGI. In DNA form, the CDR3 reads TGTGCCAGCAGTACAACCTACAATGAGCAGTTCTTC. Its protein product is CASSTTYNEQFF.

This clone was observed a few times. This chain joins TRBV28 and TRBJ1-5; no reliable D call. The CDR3 covers 15 residues. V was shortened by 2 bases and J by 1 base, with 9 bases between the two germline ends. The germline V gene encodes CDR1 MDHEN and CDR2 SYDVKM. The CDR3 loop reads CASSLDYGSNQPQHF. The CDR3 coding sequence is TGTGCCAGCAGTTTAGATTACGGGAGCAATCAGCCCCAGCATTTT.

The chain carries TRBV11-2 and TRBJ1-5, with 9 bases fitting TRBD1. V shed 5 bases, J shed 7 bases, and the junction held 9 bases outside the gene matches. The CDR3 has 15 residues. Germline values: CDR1 SGHAT, CDR2 FQNNGV. The DNA of the CDR3 is TGTGCCAGCAGCCGGACAGGGGCCGCTTTGCAGCCCCAGCATTTT. It codes for CASSRTGAALQPQHF. Full variable domain (missing parts from reference TRBV11-2 and TRBJ1-5): EAGVAQSPRYKIIEKRQSVAFWCNPISGHATLYWYQQILGQGPKLLIQFQNNGVVDDSQLPKDRFSAERLKGVDSTLKIQPAKLEDSAVYLCASSRTGAALQPQHFGDGTRLSIL.

CDR3 sequence: CASRGRGTDTQYF. The CDR3 nucleotides read TGTGCCAGCAGGGGGAGAGGCACAGATACGCAGTATTTT. V usage is TRBV2 and J usage is TRBJ2-3; a possible D gene is TRBD2 (5 bases). This CDR3 comprises 13 residues. Germline V lookup: CDR1 SNHLY, CDR2 FYNNEI. Trimming left V 6 bases short and J 1 base short, with 8 bases between.

This CDR3 reads CASSFQGGGQETQYF. For the CDR3, the DNA is TGCGCCAGCAGCTTCCAAGGAGGCGGGCAAGAGACCCAGTACTTC. This chain uses TRBV5-1 with TRBJ2-5; TRBD2 is a possible D gene (5 bases). V gave up 2 bases and J gave up 2 bases, with 13 bases separating them. The germline V gene has CDR1 SGHRS and CDR2 YFSETQ. This CDR3 is 15 amino acids long.

The rearrangement joins TRBV28 to TRBJ2-1; D is possibly TRBD2 (5 bases). V gave up 8 bases and J gave up 2 bases, with 13 bases separating them. Germline V gene sequence: CDR1 MDHEN, CDR2 SYDVKM. This CDR3 has 14 residues. The CDR3 DNA reads TGTGCCAGCCACCGGGGAAGCACCTACAATGAGCAGTTCTTC. This encodes CASHRGSTYNEQFF.

This clone was observed a single time. The rearrangement links TRBV5-4 to TRBJ2-1; D is possibly TRBD1 (5 bases). Trimming pared 0 bases from V and 0 bases from J, leaving 7 bases between. In germline, CDR1 is SGHNT, CDR2 YYREEE (reference sequence). The CDR3 has 15 amino acids. In DNA, the CDR3 is TGTGCCAGCAGCTTGGGACAGTCCTCCTACAATGAGCAGTTCTTC. As protein: CASSLGQSSYNEQFF.

The chain is built from TRBV6-6 and TRBJ1-2; D remains ambiguous. Germline V gene sequence: CDR1 MNHNY, CDR2 SVGAGI (reference sequence). The CDR3 has 15 amino acids. V lost 0 bases and J 4 bases, leaving 12 bases between the germline ends. The CDR3 loop reads CASSYSIAVPYGYTF. DNA for the CDR3: TGTGCCAGCAGTTACTCGATCGCGGTGCCCTATGGCTACACCTTC.

CDR3 sequence (DNA): TGTGCCAGCAGGCTTCTTGGCAGGGGCACAGATACGCAGTATTTT. Its translation: CASRLLGRGTDTQYF. The chain couples TRBV6-5 to TRBJ2-3, with a possible D match to TRBD1 (5 bases). The CDR3 totals 15 residues. CDR1 MNHEY and CDR2 SVGAGI come from the germline V gene. V was clipped by 6 bases and J by 1 base, with 14 bases between them.

V is TRBV28 and J is TRBJ2-7, with 8 positions matching TRBD1. In germline, CDR1 is MDHEN, CDR2 SYDVKM. The CDR3 spans 15 residues. Trimming removed 7 bases from V and 2 bases from J; junction bases left unmatched: 10. The CDR3 DNA reads TGTGCCAGCAATCTCCAGGGGGCTATGACCTACGAGCAGTACTTC. This gives the protein CASNLQGAMTYEQYF.

The chain carries TRBV5-1 and TRBJ2-7, with 10 bases aligning to TRBD1. V shed 1 base and J 5 bases; nucleotides not matched to a gene: 9. There are 16 residues in the CDR3. Germline CDR1 reads SGHRS; CDR2 reads YFSETQ. Here the CDR3 reads CASSLRPGTGVHEQYF. CDR3 sequence (DNA): TGCGCCAGCAGCTTGAGACCCGGGACAGGGGTACACGAGCAGTACTTC.

The chain carries TRBV30 and TRBJ2-7, with D perhaps TRBD1 (5 bases). Looked up from germline, CDR1 is GTSNPN and CDR2 is SVGIG (reference sequence). Trimming cost V 5 bases and J 2 bases, with 10 bases left between them. The CDR3 is 12 amino acids. The chain's CDR3 is CAWEQGTYEQYF. CDR3 coding DNA: TGTGCCTGGGAGCAGGGAACCTACGAGCAGTACTTC.

The V and J genes are TRBV6-1 and TRBJ2-1; maybe TRBD1 (7 bases). Trimming shortened V by 7 bases and J by 0 bases, and 13 bases separated the two germline ends. This CDR3 comprises 15 residues. Germline V lookup: CDR1 MNHNS, CDR2 SASEGT. The CDR3 nucleotides read TGTGCCAGCACCTCAGGGGGGAGCTCCTACAATGAGCAGTTCTTC. Its translation: CASTSGGSSYNEQFF.

The chain recombines TRBV19 with TRBJ2-1, with D perhaps TRBD2 (5 bases). Germline V gene sequence: CDR1 LNHDA, CDR2 SQIVND (reference sequence). The CDR3 totals 15 residues. V lost 5 bases and J lost 0, with 11 bases in between. The CDR3: CASSSAESSYNEQFF. The CDR3 region has the DNA TGTGCCAGTAGTTCAGCGGAGAGCTCCTACAATGAGCAGTTCTTC. The full variable domain, with the rest looked up from reference TRBV19 and TRBJ2-1, is DGGITQSPKYLFRKEGQNVTLSCEQNLNHDAMYWYRQDPGQGLRLIYYSQIVNDFQKGDIAEGYSVSREKKESFPLTVTSAQKNPTAFYLCASSSAESSYNEQFFGPGTRLTVL.

The rearrangement joins TRBV9 to TRBJ2-7; tentative D call: TRBD2 (5 bases). Germline CDR1 reads SGDLS; CDR2 reads YYNGEE. The CDR3 runs to 16 residues. Trimming left V 1 base short and J 2 bases short, with 16 bases between. The CDR3 DNA reads TGTGCCAGCAGCGTACACCCCGAGGGAGCCACCTACGAGCAGTACTTC. This sequence encodes CASSVHPEGATYEQYF.

The chain combines TRBV7-8 with TRBJ2-7; weak D call: TRBD2 (7 bases). The CDR3 is 12 amino acids. Germline CDR1 SGHVS, CDR2 FQNEAQ. V gave up 4 bases and J gave up 6 bases, with 10 bases separating them. The CDR3 nucleotides read TGTGCCAGCAGCTCGCGGGGGCTCGAGCAGTACTTC. This gives the protein CASSSRGLEQYF.

The chain combines TRBV11-2 with TRBJ2-7; 9 nucleotides agree with TRBD2. The V and J ends lost 5 bases and 2 bases, in that order; junction bases with no gene match: 7. This CDR3 contains 15 residues. Germline loops: CDR1 SGHAT, CDR2 FQNNGV. The CDR3: CASSPGREGPYEQYF. CDR3 bases: TGTGCCAGCAGCCCGGGGCGGGAGGGCCCCTACGAGCAGTACTTC.

This sequence joins TRBV7-9 and TRBJ2-5; 10 bases fit TRBD1. Per germline, CDR1 SEHNR and CDR2 FQNEAQ (reference sequence). Unmatched junction bases numbered 7, after V lost 5 bases and J lost 4 bases. The CDR3 covers 15 residues. In nucleotides, the CDR3 is TGTGCCAGCAGCCGGGGACAGGGGCGGGGAGAGACCCAGTACTTC. Translating it yields CASSRGQGRGETQYF.

Only one count was recorded for this clone. The chain links TRBV19 to TRBJ1-2; D call uncertain. V lost 4 bases and J lost 3, with 12 bases in between. The CDR3 sequence is 14 residues long. CDR1 and CDR2 (germline): LNHDA, SQIVND (reference sequence). CDR3 nucleotide sequence: TGTGCCAGTAGTACCCCCTCAGGCGACTATGGCTACACCTTC. Translation: CASSTPSGDYGYTF.

The chain recombines TRBV27 with TRBJ2-7; 9 bases align to TRBD1. Losses at the gene ends were 6 bases for V and 2 bases for J; bases not matched to a gene: 2. Germline-derived CDR1 and CDR2 are MNHEY and SMNVEV (reference sequence). The CDR3 runs to 13 residues. The DNA of the CDR3 is TGTGCCAGCAGGCGACAGGGGGCCTACGAGCAGTACTTC. Translating gives CASRRQGAYEQYF.

This rearrangement joins TRBV5-4 to TRBJ2-3, with D possibly being TRBD2 (6 bases). Deletions cut 4 bases from V and 1 base from J, with 13 bases between. Germline-derived CDR1 and CDR2 are SGHNT and YYREEE (reference sequence). This CDR3 has 15 residues. The chain's CDR3 is CASSLPGLGTDTQYF. The CDR3 DNA reads TGTGCCAGCAGCCTCCCGGGACTTGGCACAGATACGCAGTATTTT.

The genes are TRBV9 and TRBJ1-2, with TRBD1 matching 9 bases. The CDR3 sequence is 15 residues long. Germline-derived CDR1 and CDR2 are SGDLS and YYNGEE. The trim removed 4 bases at V and 3 bases at J, leaving 7 bases unmatched. The CDR3 here is CASSPRDREYYGYTF. CDR3 DNA: TGTGCCAGCAGCCCTCGGGACAGGGAATACTATGGCTACACCTTC.